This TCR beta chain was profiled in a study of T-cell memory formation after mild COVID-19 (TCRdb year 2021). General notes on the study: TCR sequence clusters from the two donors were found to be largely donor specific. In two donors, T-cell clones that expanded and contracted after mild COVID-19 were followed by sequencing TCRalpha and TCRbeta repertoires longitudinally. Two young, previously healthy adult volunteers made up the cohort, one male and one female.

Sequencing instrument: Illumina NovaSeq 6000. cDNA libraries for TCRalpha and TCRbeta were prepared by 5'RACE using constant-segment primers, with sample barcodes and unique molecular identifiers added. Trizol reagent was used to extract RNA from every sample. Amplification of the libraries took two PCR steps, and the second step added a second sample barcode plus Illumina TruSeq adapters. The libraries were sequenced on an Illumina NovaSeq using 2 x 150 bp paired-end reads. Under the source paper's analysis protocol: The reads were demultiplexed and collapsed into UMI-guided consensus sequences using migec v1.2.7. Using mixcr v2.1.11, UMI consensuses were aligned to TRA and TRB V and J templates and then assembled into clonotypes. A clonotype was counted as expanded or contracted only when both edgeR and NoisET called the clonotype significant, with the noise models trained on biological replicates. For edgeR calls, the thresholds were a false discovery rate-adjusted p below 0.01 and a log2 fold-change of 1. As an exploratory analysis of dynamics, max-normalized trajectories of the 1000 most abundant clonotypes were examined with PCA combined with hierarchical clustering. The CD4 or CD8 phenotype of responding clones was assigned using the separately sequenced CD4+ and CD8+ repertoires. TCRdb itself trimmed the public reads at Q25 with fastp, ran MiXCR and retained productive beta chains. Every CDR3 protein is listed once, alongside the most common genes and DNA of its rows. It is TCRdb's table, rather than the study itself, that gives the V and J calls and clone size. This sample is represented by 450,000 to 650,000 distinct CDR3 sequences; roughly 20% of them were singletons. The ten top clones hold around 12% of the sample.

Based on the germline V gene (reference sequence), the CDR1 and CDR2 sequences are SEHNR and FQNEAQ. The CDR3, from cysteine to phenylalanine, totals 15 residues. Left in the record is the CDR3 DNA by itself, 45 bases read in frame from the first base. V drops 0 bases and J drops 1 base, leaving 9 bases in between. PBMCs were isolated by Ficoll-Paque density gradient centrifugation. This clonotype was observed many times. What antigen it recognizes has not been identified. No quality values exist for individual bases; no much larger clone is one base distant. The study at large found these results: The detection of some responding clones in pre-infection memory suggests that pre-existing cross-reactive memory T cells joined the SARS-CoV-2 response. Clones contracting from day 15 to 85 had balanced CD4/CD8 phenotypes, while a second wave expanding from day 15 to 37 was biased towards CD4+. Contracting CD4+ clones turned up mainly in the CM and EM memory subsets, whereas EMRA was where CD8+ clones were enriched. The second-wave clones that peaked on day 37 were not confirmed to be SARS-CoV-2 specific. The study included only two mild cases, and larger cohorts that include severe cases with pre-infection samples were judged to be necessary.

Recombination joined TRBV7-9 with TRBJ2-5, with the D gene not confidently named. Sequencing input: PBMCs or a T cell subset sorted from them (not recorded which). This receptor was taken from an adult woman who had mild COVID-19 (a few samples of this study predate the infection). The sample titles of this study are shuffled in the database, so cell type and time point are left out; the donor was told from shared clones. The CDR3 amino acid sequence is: CASSLAVGSQETQYF. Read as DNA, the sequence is TGTGCCAGCAGCTTAGCGGTCGGCAGCCAAGAGACCCAGTACTTC. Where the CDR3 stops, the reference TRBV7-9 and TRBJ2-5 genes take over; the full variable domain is DTGVSQNPRHKITKRGQNVTFRCDPISEHNRLYWYRQTLGQGPEFLTYFQNEAQLEKSRLLSDRFSAERPKGSFSTLEIQRTEQGDSAMYLCASSLAVGSQETQYFGPGTRLLVL.